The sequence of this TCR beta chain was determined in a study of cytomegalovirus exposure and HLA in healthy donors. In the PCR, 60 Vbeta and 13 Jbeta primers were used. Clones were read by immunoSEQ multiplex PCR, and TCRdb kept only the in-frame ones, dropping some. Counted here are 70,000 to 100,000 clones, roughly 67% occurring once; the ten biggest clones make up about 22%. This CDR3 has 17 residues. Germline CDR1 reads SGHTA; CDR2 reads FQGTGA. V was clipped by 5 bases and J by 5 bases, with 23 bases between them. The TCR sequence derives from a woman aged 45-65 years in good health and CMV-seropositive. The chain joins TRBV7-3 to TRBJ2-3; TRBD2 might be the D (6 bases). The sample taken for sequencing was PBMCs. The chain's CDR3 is CASSMGINSGVRDTQYF. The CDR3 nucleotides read TGTGCCAGCAGCATGGGGATTAATAGCGGAGTACGAGATACGCAGTATTTT.